Each of the 32 T cell receptor beta chains below was sequenced from the same sample in a study of T cells in narcolepsy. Using immunoSEQ multiplex PCR, the repertoire was profiled, and TCRdb retains in-frame clones only, with some absent. Of 25,000 to 35,000 clones listed, 70% to 80% are singletons. Input material: CD45RA- memory CD4+ T cells from PBMCs. These receptors all come from a human donor with narcolepsy.

This chain links TRBV11-3 with TRBJ1-1, with D possibly TRBD1 on 5 matching bases. V dropped 5 bases and J dropped 5 bases, with 18 bases sitting between them. The CDR3 loop spans 15 amino acids. Germline CDR1 is SGHNT and CDR2 is YENEEA. CDR3 nucleotide sequence: TGTGCCAGCAGCCCCGCCACAGGTTGTATGACTGAAGCTTTCTTT. This translates into CASSPATGCMTEAFF.

This clone turned up a few times. V gene TRBV9 combines with J gene TRBJ1-1; a possible D gene is TRBD1 (5 bases). V lost 3 bases and J lost 1, with 13 bases in between. CDR1 is SGDLS, CDR2 YYNGEE, per germline. The CDR3 covers 15 residues. The CDR3 loop is CASSAGRDANTEAFF. CDR3 bases: TGTGCCAGCAGCGCAGGACGGGACGCGAACACTGAAGCTTTCTTT.

This clone has just one count. V gene TRBV5-1 combines with J gene TRBJ2-5; no definite D call. Matching the DNA end better, TRBJ2-7 makes the J call doubtful. The germline gives CDR1 SGHRS, CDR2 YFSETQ. This CDR3 spans 14 amino acids. CDR3: CASSLDSISYEQYF. CDR3 coding DNA: TGCGCCAGCAGCTTGGACTCAATCTCCTACGAGCAGTACTTC.

The chain is built from TRBV30 and TRBJ1-3; TRBD1 might be the D (5 bases). V lost 0 bases, J lost 3 bases, and 12 bases lay in between. The germline V gene encodes CDR1 GTSNPN and CDR2 SVGIG (reference sequence). The CDR3 sequence is 15 residues long. CDR3 coding DNA: TGTGCCTGGAGTGTCATGGGGCAGGGTGGAAACACCATATATTTT. Translation gives CAWSVMGQGGNTIYF.

Concerning this clone itself: A junction end diverges from the germline sequence, so it may reflect a read error. The chain carries TRBV7-7 and TRBJ2-1; 8 nucleotides match TRBD2. The germline V gene encodes CDR1 SSHAT and CDR2 FNYEAQ (reference sequence). The CDR3 is made up of 15 amino acids. This CDR3 reads CASSLAAGGSNEQFF. Written as DNA, the CDR3 is TGTGCTAGCAGCTTAGCTGCGGGAGGCTCCAATGAGCAGTTCTTC. Full variable domain (rest looked up from reference TRBV7-7 and TRBJ2-1): GAGVSQSPRYKVTKRGQDVTLRCDPISSHATLYWYQQALGQGPEFLTYFNYEAQPDKSGLPSDRFSAERPEGSISTLTIQRTEQRDSAMYRCASSLAAGGSNEQFFGPGTRLTVL.

V usage is TRBV27 and J usage is TRBJ2-7, with 9 nucleotides matching TRBD2. The CDR3 has 16 residues. Looked up from germline, CDR1 is MNHEY and CDR2 is SMNVEV (reference sequence). Trimming took 5 bases from V and 9 from J; bases not matched to a gene: 17. Here the CDR3 reads CASSPPQDAGGLGQYF. The CDR3 nucleotides are TGTGCCAGCAGTCCCCCGCAGGACGCGGGAGGGTTGGGGCAGTACTTC.

This chain uses TRBV5-1 with TRBJ2-3, with 9 positions matching TRBD2. Germline assignment: CDR1 SGHRS and CDR2 YFSETQ. The CDR3 covers 15 residues. The V segment lost 3 bases and the J segment 2 bases; nucleotides outside the gene matches: 4. The CDR3 region is CASSSAGGTTDTQYF. CDR3 DNA: TGCGCCAGCAGCTCCGCGGGAGGGACCACAGATACGCAGTATTTT. The full variable domain, rest sourced from reference TRBV5-1 and TRBJ2-3, is KAGVTQTPRYLIKTRGQQVTLSCSPISGHRSVSWYQQTPGQGLQFLFEYFSETQRNKGNFPGRFSGRQFSNSRSEMNVSTLELGDSALYLCASSSAGGTTDTQYFGPGTRLTVL.

J is TRBJ2-6 and V is TRBV28; D unresolved. CDR1 MDHEN and CDR2 SYDVKM come from the germline V gene. V was shortened by 7 bases and J by 0 bases, with 19 bases between the two germline ends. The CDR3 is 18 amino acids. CDR3 loop: CASTNTWTASSGANVLTF. As DNA, the CDR3 is TGTGCCAGCACCAATACCTGGACCGCTAGCTCTGGGGCCAACGTCCTGACTTTC.

The V gene is TRBV29-1, the J gene TRBJ2-3; 8 bases match TRBD1. The germline V gene encodes CDR1 SQVTM and CDR2 ANQGSEA. With V trimmed by 5 bases and J by 4 bases, 8 bases remained unmatched. This CDR3 is 14 amino acids long. The CDR3 region has the DNA TGCAGCGTTCAAAGGGACAGGCCCGCAGATACGCAGTATTTT. Translated, it gives CSVQRDRPADTQYF.

The chain employs TRBV6-5 and TRBJ2-2, with D uncertain. This CDR3 spans 13 amino acids. CDR1 MNHEY and CDR2 SVGAGI come from the germline V gene. Trimming stripped 5 bases from V and 4 bases from J, with 8 bases between. The CDR3 protein is CASSPPATGELFF. The CDR3, as DNA: TGTGCCAGCAGTCCACCTGCCACCGGGGAGCTGTTTTTT.

The rearrangement uses TRBV29-1 and TRBJ2-3, with 9 nucleotides matching TRBD1. The CDR3 is 13 residues long. V was pared by 4 bases and J by 3 bases, with 2 bases of the junction left unmatched. In germline, CDR1 is SQVTM, CDR2 ANQGSEA. CDR3 nucleotides: TGCAGCGTTGCGACAGGGGGGACAGATACGCAGTATTTT. Protein sequence: CSVATGGTDTQYF.

This clone was observed a handful of times. The gene calls are TRBV5-4 and TRBJ2-7; perhaps TRBD1 as D (6 bases). The CDR3 covers 14 residues. V gave up 4 bases and J gave up 3 bases, with 14 bases separating them. CDR1 is SGHNT, CDR2 YYREEE, per germline (reference sequence). The CDR3 bases are TGTGCCAGCAGCAGCCGGGACATAAACTACGAGCAGTACTTC. Translating it yields CASSSRDINYEQYF. Combining the CDR3 with reference TRBV5-4 and TRBJ2-7 gives the whole variable domain ETGVTQSPTHLIKTRGQQVTLRCSSQSGHNTVSWYQQALGQGPQFIFQYYREEENGRGNFPPRFSGLQFPNYSSELNVNALELDDSALYLCASSSRDINYEQYFGPGTRLTVT.

This chain links TRBV7-9 with TRBJ1-1; D possibly corresponds to TRBD1 (6 bases). V lost 3 bases and J 1 base, leaving 18 bases between the germline ends. This CDR3 spans 17 amino acids. CDR1 is SEHNR and CDR2 is FQNEAQ in the germline V gene (reference sequence). The CDR3 nucleotides read TGTGCCAGCAGCTTTGCCGCAGGGGTTGTGAGGAACACTGAAGCTTTCTTT. This translates into CASSFAAGVVRNTEAFF.

This sequence joins TRBV9 and TRBJ1-1; TRBD1 aligns across 9 bases. The CDR3 contains 18 residues. Trimming removed 4 bases from V and 0 bases from J; junction bases left unmatched: 13. The germline gives CDR1 SGDLS, CDR2 YYNGEE. The CDR3: CASSPRDRARLMNTEAFF. The CDR3 nucleotides read TGTGCCAGCAGCCCTCGGGACAGGGCACGATTAATGAACACTGAAGCTTTCTTT.

This clone was recorded once. DNA for the CDR3: TGTGCCAGCAGCCCTGACCCCTATGGCTACACCTTC. This sequence encodes CASSPDPYGYTF. This chain uses TRBV6-5 with TRBJ1-2; D is unresolved. The CDR3 contains 12 residues. CDR1 is MNHEY and CDR2 is SVGAGI in the germline V gene. The V gene lost 6 bases and the J gene lost 4 bases, with 9 bases spanning the gap.

The rearrangement links TRBV18 to TRBJ2-2, with a possible D match to TRBD2 (5 bases). Germline-derived CDR1 and CDR2 are KGHSH and LQKENI. Trimming took 3 bases from V and 6 from J, leaving 23 bases between them. This CDR3 contains 18 residues. Written as DNA, the CDR3 is TGTGCCAGCTCACCCCCGACGGCCGGGGTCGTTCGATCCGGGGAGCTGTTTTTT. Protein product: CASSPPTAGVVRSGELFF.

This rearrangement joins TRBV30 to TRBJ1-2, with D perhaps TRBD1 (5 bases). The V and J ends lost 2 bases and 7 bases respectively, with 17 bases between them. The CDR3 is made up of 14 amino acids. Germline assignment: CDR1 GTSNPN and CDR2 SVGIG (reference sequence). The CDR3 sequence is CAWSPQGSSVGYTF. CDR3 sequence (DNA): TGTGCCTGGAGTCCTCAGGGATCCTCCGTTGGCTACACCTTC. Based on the CDR3 plus reference TRBV30 and TRBJ1-2, the full variable domain is SQTIHQWPATLVQPVGSPLSLECTVEGTSNPNLYWYRQAAGRGLQLLFYSVGIGQISSEVPQNLSASRPQDRQFILSSKKLLLSDSGFYLCAWSPQGSSVGYTFGSGTRLTVV.

The chain combines TRBV5-1 with TRBJ2-3; 9 bases are a match to TRBD1. CDR3 length: 14 residues. V gave up 2 bases and J gave up 6 bases; unmatched junction bases: 4. Germline CDR1 and CDR2: SGHRS and YFSETQ. CDR3 loop: CASSFRQGGDTQYF. The CDR3 nucleotides read TGCGCCAGCAGCTTCCGACAGGGGGGCGATACGCAGTATTTT. The full variable domain, its missing parts supplied by reference TRBV5-1 and TRBJ2-3, is KAGVTQTPRYLIKTRGQQVTLSCSPISGHRSVSWYQQTPGQGLQFLFEYFSETQRNKGNFPGRFSGRQFSNSRSEMNVSTLELGDSALYLCASSFRQGGDTQYFGPGTRLTVL.

The CDR3 loop reads CASSIAIRGDREQYF. In DNA, the CDR3 is TGTGCCAGTAGTATAGCAATCAGGGGGGATCGCGAGCAGTACTTC. The rearrangement uses TRBV19 and TRBJ2-7; possibly TRBD1 for D (7 bases). Germline V gives CDR1 LNHDA, CDR2 SQIVND (reference sequence). This CDR3 comprises 15 residues. The V gene lost 1 base and the J gene lost 6 bases, with 16 bases spanning the gap.

This clone was seen just once. This chain joins TRBV18 and TRBJ2-1, with 7 bases fitting TRBD2. Germline CDR1 reads KGHSH; CDR2 reads LQKENI. CDR3 length: 14 residues. J was trimmed by 8 bases and V by 2 bases; bases with no gene match: 6. In DNA form, the CDR3 reads TGTGCCAGCTCACCATTGCTAGCGGCAGATGAGCAGTTCTTC. Translated, it gives CASSPLLAADEQFF.

The chain uses TRBV27 and TRBJ2-1; D perhaps matches TRBD2 (6 bases). The V end lost 3 bases, the J end lost 13 bases, and 13 bases lay between the germline ends. The CDR3 has 12 amino acids. The V gene's germline CDR1 is MNHEY and CDR2 SMNVEV (reference sequence). CDR3 DNA: TGTGCCAGCAGTTTCCCAGCGGGTTACCAGTTCTTC. Translating it yields CASSFPAGYQFF.

V gene TRBV6-5 combines with J gene TRBJ2-7, with a weak D call TRBD1 (5 bases). Trimming shortened V by 7 bases and J by 0 bases, and 7 bases separated the two germline ends. The CDR3 spans 12 residues. CDR1 and CDR2 from the germline V gene are MNHEY and SVGAGI. The CDR3 reads CASIGDSYEQYF. The CDR3 coding sequence is TGTGCCAGCATAGGGGACTCCTACGAGCAGTACTTC.

The chain recombines TRBV7-9 with TRBJ1-1, with TRBD1 as a possible D gene (5 bases). The CDR3 extends over 15 amino acids. V shed 5 bases and J shed 4 bases, with 17 bases lying between them. Germline values: CDR1 SEHNR, CDR2 FQNEAQ (reference sequence). The CDR3 is CASSPKVRVSTEAFF. CDR3 nucleotides: TGTGCCAGCAGCCCGAAGGTCAGGGTTTCCACTGAAGCTTTCTTT.

The genes are TRBV12-5 and TRBJ1-6; TRBD1 is a possible D gene (5 bases). This CDR3 contains 14 residues. The V end lost 5 bases, the J end lost 6 bases, and 11 bases lay between the germline ends. Germline V gives CDR1 LGHNT, CDR2 FRNRAP. The CDR3 reads CASGVDGGNSPLHF. The CDR3 DNA reads TGTGCTAGTGGTGTGGACGGGGGTAATTCACCCCTCCACTTT.

The rearrangement joins TRBV29-1 to TRBJ2-2; perhaps TRBD2 as D (5 bases). CDR1 SQVTM and CDR2 ANQGSEA come from the germline V gene. The CDR3 loop spans 14 amino acids. Trimming stripped 8 bases from V and 7 bases from J, with 20 bases between. The CDR3 loop is CSRRTRAQVGELFF. In nucleotides, the CDR3 is TGCAGCCGAAGAACTAGGGCGCAGGTCGGGGAGCTGTTTTTT.

The chain links TRBV7-2 to TRBJ2-7, with D possibly matching TRBD2 (5 bases). This CDR3 spans 15 amino acids. V was cut by 1 base and J by 6 bases, with 16 bases left in between. The germline CDR1 and CDR2 sequences are SGHTA and FQGNSA. CDR3 in DNA: TGTGCCAGCAGCTTAGGAAGGGTCCTAACTAGCGAGCAGTACTTC. Translated: CASSLGRVLTSEQYF.

A remark on this clone: The junction does not match germline at one end; this may be a read error. The chain employs TRBV7-7 and TRBJ2-7; 11 bases are shared with TRBD2. The CDR3 totals 14 residues. The germline V gene has CDR1 SSHAT and CDR2 FNYEAQ (reference sequence). Written as DNA, the CDR3 is TGTGCTAGCAGCTCACTAGCGGGAGTCGGGGAGCAGTACTTC. Translated: CASSSLAGVGEQYF.

V gene TRBV9 combines with J gene TRBJ2-5; D is ambiguous. This CDR3 comprises 13 residues. CDR1 is SGDLS and CDR2 is YYNGEE in the germline V gene. Trimming left V 0 bases short and J 7 bases short, with 10 bases between. CDR3 sequence: CASSVDIAGTQYF. Here the CDR3 DNA reads TGTGCCAGCAGCGTAGACATTGCTGGGACCCAGTACTTC.

The table lists this clone with a few counts. This chain uses TRBV6-6 with TRBJ2-7; 11 nucleotides match TRBD2. The CDR3 is made up of 14 amino acids. V lost 6 bases to trimming and J lost 10 bases; unmatched junction nucleotides: 11. CDR1 is MNHNY, CDR2 SVGAGI, per germline (reference sequence). The CDR3 nucleotides read TGTGCCAGCAGGAGACATGAGGGACTAGCGGATCAGTACTTC. It codes for CASRRHEGLADQYF.

The V gene is TRBV7-3, the J gene TRBJ1-1; D not certain. V gave up 1 base and J gave up 6 bases, with 9 bases separating them. The CDR3 consists of 13 residues. In germline, CDR1 is SGHTA, CDR2 FQGTGA. This chain's CDR3 is CASSLSRSSEAFF. CDR3 bases: TGTGCCAGCAGCTTAAGTAGGTCATCTGAAGCTTTCTTT.

This chain uses TRBV25-1 with TRBJ1-1, with D uncertain. Trimming shortened V by 3 bases and J by 2 bases, and 7 bases separated the two germline ends. The germline gives CDR1 MGHDK, CDR2 SYGVNS. CDR3 length equals 13 residues. CDR3 loop: CASSDGLNTEAFF. The CDR3 region has the DNA TGTGCCAGCAGTGATGGGTTAAACACTGAAGCTTTCTTT.

V usage is TRBV28 and J usage is TRBJ2-1, with a tentative D call TRBD1 (5 bases). CDR1 and CDR2 from the germline V gene are MDHEN and SYDVKM. Trimming removed 0 bases at V and 10 bases at J, with 10 bases between. The CDR3 length is 13 residues. CDR3 nucleotides: TGTGCCAGCAGTTTATGGGGGCGTGGGGAGCAGTTCTTC. This translates into CASSLWGRGEQFF.